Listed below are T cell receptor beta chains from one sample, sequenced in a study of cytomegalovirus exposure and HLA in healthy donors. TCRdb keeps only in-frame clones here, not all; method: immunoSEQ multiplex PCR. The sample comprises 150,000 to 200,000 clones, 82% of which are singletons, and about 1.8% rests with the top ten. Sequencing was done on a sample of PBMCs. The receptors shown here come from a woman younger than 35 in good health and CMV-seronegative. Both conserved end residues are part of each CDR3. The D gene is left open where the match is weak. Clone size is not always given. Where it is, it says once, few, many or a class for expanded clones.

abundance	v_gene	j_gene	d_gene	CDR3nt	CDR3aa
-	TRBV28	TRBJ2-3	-	TGTGCCAGCAGTTCTCCCTTAGGACAAAGCACAGATACGCAGTATTTT	CASSSPLGQSTDTQYF
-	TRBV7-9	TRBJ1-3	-	TGTGCCAGCAGCTCAGACAGGAGCCGACGAAACACCATATATTTT	CASSSDRSRRNTIYF
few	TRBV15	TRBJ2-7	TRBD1	TGTGCCACCGCACAGGGGCAATTCTACGAGCAGTACTTC	CATAQGQFYEQYF
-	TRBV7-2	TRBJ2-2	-	TGTGCCAGCAGATTGGGAGCCGCGGGGGCCGTCACCGGGGAGCTGTTTTTT	CASRLGAAGAVTGELFF
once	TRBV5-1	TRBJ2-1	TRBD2	TGCGCCAGCAGCTTGGTCGTAGCGGGAGGGGAACACAATGAGCAGTTCTTC	CASSLVVAGGEHNEQFF
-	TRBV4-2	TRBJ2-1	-	TGTGCCAGCAGCCAAGAGCGGCAGCCCTACAATGAGCTGTTCTTC	CASSQERQPYNELFF
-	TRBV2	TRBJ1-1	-	TGTGCCAGCAGTGAGAGACAACCGACGAACACTGAAGCTTTCTTT	CASSERQPTNTEAFF
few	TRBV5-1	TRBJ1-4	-	TGCGCCAGCTGCCGACTTTCAGAAATAAATGAAAAACTGTTTTTT	CASCRLSEINEKLFF
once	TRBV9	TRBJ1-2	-	TGTGCCAGCAGCGCCCTGTCAGGGGCGTACACCTTC	CASSALSGAYTF
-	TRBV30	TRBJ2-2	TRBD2	TGTGCCTGGAGCGAGGGACTAGGAACCGGGGAGCTGTTTTTT	CAWSEGLGTGELFF
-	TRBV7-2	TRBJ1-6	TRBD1	TGTGCCAGCAGCTCCGGGACAGGAGGGTCACCCCTCCACTTT	CASSSGTGGSPLHF
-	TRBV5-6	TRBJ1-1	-	TGTGCCAGCAGCTTGGTATCGCAGTACAACACTGAAGCTTTCTTT	CASSLVSQYNTEAFF
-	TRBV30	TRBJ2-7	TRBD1	TGTGCCTGTGATAGGACAGGGGACTCCTACGAGCAGTACTTC	CACDRTGDSYEQYF
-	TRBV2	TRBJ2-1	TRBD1	TGTGCCAGCAGTGATATAGGGGGCGTCGATGAGCAGTTCTTC	CASSDIGGVDEQFF
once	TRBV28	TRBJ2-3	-	TGTGCCAGCAGTTTAGGGGCCACTAGCACAGATACGCAGTATTTT	CASSLGATSTDTQYF
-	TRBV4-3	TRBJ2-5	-	TGCGCCAGCAGCCAAGAGGCTAGCGTGGAGACCCAGTACTTC	CASSQEASVETQYF
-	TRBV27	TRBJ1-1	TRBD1	TGTGCCACCCAAGCGGCAGGGGGGTTACAAGCTTTCTTT	CATQAAGGLQAFF
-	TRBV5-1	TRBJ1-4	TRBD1	TGCGCCAGCTCTACAGGGGGCTCGGGTGAAAAACTGTTTTTT	CASSTGGSGEKLFF
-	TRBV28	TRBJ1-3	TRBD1	TGTGCCAGCAGTTTCGGGACAGACTTACAGCCGAACACCATATATTTT	CASSFGTDLQPNTIYF
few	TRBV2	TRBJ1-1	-	TGTGCCAGCAGTGAACAGGGGACCCTGACTGAAGCTTTCTTT	CASSEQGTLTEAFF
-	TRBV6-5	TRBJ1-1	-	TGTGCCAGCAGTTCCTACAGGACCATGAACACTGAAGCTTTCTTT	CASSSYRTMNTEAFF
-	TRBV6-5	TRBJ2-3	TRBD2	TGTGCCAGCGCTTCCGGGACTAACACAGATACGCAGTATTTT	CASASGTNTDTQYF
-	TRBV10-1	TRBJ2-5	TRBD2	TGCGCCAGTTCGACTAGCGGGAGACCAGAGACCCAGTACTTC	CASSTSGRPETQYF
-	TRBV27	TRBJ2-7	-	TGTGCCAGCAGTTCTTGGAGGGAGTACGAGCAGTACTTC	CASSSWREYEQYF
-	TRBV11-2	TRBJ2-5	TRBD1	TGTGCCAGCAGCTTAGCTGGGCCAGGGACAGGGTGGACGGAGACCCAGTACTTC	CASSLAGPGTGWTETQYF
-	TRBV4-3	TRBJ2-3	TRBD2	TGCGCCAGCAGCCCGGACCGGGGGGGGGTGCAGTATTTT	CASSPDRGGVQYF
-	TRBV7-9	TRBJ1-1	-	TGTGCCAGCAGCTTAGCCCGGGACTTGGCTTTCTTT	CASSLARDLAFF
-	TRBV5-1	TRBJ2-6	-	TGCGCCACAAACCCAGGTGGGGCCAACGTCCTGACTTTC	CATNPGGANVLTF
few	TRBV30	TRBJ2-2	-	TGTGCCTGGAGTGATTCCCCCTCGGGGGCCGGGGAGCTGTTTTTT	CAWSDSPSGAGELFF